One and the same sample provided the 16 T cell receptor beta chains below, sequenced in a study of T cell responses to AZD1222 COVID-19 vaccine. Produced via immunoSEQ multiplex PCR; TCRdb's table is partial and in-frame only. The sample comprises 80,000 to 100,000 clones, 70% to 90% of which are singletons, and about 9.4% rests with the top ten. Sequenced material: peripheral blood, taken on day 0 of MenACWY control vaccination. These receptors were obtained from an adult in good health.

The CDR3 region has the DNA TGCGCCAGCAGCTCAGGACTAGCGGAGACCCAGTACTTC. It is translated as CASSSGLAETQYF. This chain connects TRBV5-1 to TRBJ2-5; 9 nucleotides align to TRBD2. V dropped 3 bases and J dropped 5; count of bases not matched to a gene: 2. This CDR3 comprises 13 residues. From germline, CDR1 is SGHRS and CDR2 YFSETQ.

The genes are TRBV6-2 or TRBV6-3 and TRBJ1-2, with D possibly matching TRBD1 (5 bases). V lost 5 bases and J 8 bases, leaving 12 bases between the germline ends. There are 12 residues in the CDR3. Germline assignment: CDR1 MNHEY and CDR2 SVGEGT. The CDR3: CASSQTGDGYTF. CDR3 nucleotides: TGTGCCAGCAGTCAAACAGGAGACGGCTACACCTTC.

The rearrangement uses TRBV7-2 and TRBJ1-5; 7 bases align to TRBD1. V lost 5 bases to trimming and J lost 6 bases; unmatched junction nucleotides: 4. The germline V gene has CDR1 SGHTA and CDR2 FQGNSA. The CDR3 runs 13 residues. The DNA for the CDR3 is TGTGCCAGCAGCATAGACAGGGTTCAGCCCCAGCATTTT. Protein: CASSIDRVQPQHF.

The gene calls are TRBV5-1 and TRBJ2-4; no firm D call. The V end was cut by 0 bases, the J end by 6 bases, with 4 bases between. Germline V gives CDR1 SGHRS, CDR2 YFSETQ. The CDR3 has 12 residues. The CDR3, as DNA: TGCGCCAGCAGCTTGGAAGGAAACATTCAGTACTTC. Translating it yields CASSLEGNIQYF.

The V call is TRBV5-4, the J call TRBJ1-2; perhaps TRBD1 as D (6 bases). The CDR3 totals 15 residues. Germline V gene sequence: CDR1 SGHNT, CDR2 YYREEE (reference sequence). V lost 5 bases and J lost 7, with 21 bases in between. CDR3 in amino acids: CASRVEVGGPTGYTF. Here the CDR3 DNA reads TGTGCCAGCAGGGTGGAGGTTGGGGGGCCGACTGGCTACACCTTC.

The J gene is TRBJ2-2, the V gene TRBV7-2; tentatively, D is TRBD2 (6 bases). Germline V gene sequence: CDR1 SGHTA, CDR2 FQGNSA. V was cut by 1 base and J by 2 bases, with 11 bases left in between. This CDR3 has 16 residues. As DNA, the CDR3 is TGTGCCAGCAGCTTAGAATTAGCGGATAACACCGGGGAGCTGTTTTTT. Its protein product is CASSLELADNTGELFF.

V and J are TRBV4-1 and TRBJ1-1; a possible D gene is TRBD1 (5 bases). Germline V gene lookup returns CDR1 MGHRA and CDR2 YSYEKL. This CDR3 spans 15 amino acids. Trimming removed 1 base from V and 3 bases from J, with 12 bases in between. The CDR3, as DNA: TGCGCCAGCAGCCAAGCGGCTGGAGGGGACACTGAAGCTTTCTTT. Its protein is CASSQAAGGDTEAFF.

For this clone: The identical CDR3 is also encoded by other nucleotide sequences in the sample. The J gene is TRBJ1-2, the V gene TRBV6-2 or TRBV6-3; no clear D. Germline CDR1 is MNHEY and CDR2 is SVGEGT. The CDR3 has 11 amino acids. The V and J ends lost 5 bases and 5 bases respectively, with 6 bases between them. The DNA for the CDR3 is TGTGCCAGCAGTACCGGGTATGGCTACACCTTC. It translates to CASSTGYGYTF.

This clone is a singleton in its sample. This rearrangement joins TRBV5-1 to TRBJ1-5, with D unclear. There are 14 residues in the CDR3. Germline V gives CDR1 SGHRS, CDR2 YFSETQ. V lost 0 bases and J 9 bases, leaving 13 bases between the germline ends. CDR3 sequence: CASSLGEGVGPQHF. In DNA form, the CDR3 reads TGCGCCAGCAGCTTGGGGGAAGGTGTTGGGCCCCAGCATTTT.

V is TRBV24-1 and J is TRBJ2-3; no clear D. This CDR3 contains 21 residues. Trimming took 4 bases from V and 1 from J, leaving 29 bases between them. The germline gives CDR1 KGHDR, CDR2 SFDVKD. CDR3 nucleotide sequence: TGTGCCACCAGTGACAAGGCCTTTGGAACTAATCAGGTCTCTGGCACAGATACGCAGTATTTT. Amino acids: CATSDKAFGTNQVSGTDTQYF.

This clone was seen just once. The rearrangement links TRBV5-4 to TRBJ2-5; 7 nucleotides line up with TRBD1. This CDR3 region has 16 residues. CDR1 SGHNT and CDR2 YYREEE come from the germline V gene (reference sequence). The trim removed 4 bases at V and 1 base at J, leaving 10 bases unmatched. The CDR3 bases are TGTGCCAGCAGCCTGGGGGACAGAAGGGGCCAAGAGACCCAGTACTTC. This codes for CASSLGDRRGQETQYF. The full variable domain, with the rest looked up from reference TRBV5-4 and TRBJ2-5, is ETGVTQSPTHLIKTRGQQVTLRCSSQSGHNTVSWYQQALGQGPQFIFQYYREEENGRGNFPPRFSGLQFPNYSSELNVNALELDDSALYLCASSLGDRRGQETQYFGPGTRLLVL.

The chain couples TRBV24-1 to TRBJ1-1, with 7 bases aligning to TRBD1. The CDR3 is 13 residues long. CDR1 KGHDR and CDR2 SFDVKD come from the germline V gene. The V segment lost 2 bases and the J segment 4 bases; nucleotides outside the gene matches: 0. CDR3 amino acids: CATSDWDSTEAFF. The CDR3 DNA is TGTGCCACCAGTGATTGGGACAGCACTGAAGCTTTCTTT.

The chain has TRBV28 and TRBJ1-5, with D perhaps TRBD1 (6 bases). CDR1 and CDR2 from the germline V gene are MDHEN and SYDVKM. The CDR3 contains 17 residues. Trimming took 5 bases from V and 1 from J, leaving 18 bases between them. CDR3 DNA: TGTGCCAGCAGTCTTGATGCGGGGGCTTTCAGCAATCAGCCCCAGCATTTT. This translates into CASSLDAGAFSNQPQHF.

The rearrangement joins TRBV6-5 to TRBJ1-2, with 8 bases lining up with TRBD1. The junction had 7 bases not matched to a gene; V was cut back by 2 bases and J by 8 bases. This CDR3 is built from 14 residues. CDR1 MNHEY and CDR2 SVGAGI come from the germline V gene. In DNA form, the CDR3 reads TGTGCCAGCAGTTACGAGCAGGGGGCTCACGGCTACACCTTC. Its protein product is CASSYEQGAHGYTF.

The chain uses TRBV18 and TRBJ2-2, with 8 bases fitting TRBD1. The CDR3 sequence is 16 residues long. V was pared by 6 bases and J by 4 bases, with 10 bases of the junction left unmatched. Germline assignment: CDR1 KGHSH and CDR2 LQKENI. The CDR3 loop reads CASSRSGTGSTGELFF. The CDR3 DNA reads TGTGCCAGCTCGCGTAGTGGGACAGGAAGCACCGGGGAGCTGTTTTTT.

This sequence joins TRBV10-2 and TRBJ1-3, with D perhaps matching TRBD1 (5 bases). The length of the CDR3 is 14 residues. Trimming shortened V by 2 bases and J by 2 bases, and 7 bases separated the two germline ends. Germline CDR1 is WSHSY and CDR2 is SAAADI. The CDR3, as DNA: TGCGCCAGCAGTGAGCGGACAACTGGAAACACCATATATTTT. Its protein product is CASSERTTGNTIYF.